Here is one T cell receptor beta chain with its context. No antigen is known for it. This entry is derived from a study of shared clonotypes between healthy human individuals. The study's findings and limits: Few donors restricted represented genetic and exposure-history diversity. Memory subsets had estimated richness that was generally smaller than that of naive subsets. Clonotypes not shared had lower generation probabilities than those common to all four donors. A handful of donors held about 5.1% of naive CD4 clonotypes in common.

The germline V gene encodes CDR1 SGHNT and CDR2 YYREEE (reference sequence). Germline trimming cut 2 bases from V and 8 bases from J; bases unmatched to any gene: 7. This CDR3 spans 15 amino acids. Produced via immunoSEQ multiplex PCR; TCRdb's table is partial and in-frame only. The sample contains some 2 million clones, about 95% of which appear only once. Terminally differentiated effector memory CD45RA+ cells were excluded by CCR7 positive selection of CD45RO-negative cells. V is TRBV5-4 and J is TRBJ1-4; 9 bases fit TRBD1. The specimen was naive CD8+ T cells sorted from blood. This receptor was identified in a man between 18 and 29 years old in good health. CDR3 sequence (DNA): TGTGCCAGCAGCTTAAATACAGGGGGCATAGAAAAACTGTTTTTT. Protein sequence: CASSLNTGGIEKLFF.